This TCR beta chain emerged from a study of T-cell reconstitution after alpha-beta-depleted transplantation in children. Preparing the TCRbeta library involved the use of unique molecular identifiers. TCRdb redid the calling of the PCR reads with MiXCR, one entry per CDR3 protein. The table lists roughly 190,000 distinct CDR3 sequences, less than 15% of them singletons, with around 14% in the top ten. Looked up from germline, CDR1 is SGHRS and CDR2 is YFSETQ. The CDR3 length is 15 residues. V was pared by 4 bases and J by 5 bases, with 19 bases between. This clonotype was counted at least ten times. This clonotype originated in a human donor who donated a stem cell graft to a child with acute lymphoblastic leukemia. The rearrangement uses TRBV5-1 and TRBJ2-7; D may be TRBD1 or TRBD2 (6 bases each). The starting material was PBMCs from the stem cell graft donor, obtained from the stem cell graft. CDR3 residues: CASSRNSGALDEQYF. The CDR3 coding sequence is TGCGCCAGCAGCCGAAACTCGGGGGCTTTGGACGAGCAGTACTTC. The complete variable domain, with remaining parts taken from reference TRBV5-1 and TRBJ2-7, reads KAGVTQTPRYLIKTRGQQVTLSCSPISGHRSVSWYQQTPGQGLQFLFEYFSETQRNKGNFPGRFSGRQFSNSRSEMNVSTLELGDSALYLCASSRNSGALDEQYFGPGTRLTVT.